This record looks at one TCR beta chain sequence and its context. This sample is part of a study of radiotherapy plus CTLA-4 blockade in lung cancer. Germline V gives CDR1 LNHDA, CDR2 SQIVND (reference sequence). This CDR3 is 16 amino acids long. With 8 bases clipped from V and 2 bases from J, the junction kept 7 bases outside the gene matches. Libraries were prepared by immunoSEQ multiplex PCR; TCRdb keeps only in-frame clonotypes and omits some of them. The table includes 75,000 to 100,000 clones, about 86% detected once. This sequence originates from a human donor with non-small cell lung cancer that progressed on radiotherapy plus ipilimumab. The specimen was peripheral blood, collected from a patient treated with radiotherapy plus ipilimumab. The genes are TRBV19 and TRBJ2-3, with 13 bases that match TRBD2. CDR3 sequence: CASVPGTSGNTDTQYF. DNA for the CDR3: TGTGCCAGTGTCCCCGGGACTAGCGGGAACACAGATACGCAGTATTTT.